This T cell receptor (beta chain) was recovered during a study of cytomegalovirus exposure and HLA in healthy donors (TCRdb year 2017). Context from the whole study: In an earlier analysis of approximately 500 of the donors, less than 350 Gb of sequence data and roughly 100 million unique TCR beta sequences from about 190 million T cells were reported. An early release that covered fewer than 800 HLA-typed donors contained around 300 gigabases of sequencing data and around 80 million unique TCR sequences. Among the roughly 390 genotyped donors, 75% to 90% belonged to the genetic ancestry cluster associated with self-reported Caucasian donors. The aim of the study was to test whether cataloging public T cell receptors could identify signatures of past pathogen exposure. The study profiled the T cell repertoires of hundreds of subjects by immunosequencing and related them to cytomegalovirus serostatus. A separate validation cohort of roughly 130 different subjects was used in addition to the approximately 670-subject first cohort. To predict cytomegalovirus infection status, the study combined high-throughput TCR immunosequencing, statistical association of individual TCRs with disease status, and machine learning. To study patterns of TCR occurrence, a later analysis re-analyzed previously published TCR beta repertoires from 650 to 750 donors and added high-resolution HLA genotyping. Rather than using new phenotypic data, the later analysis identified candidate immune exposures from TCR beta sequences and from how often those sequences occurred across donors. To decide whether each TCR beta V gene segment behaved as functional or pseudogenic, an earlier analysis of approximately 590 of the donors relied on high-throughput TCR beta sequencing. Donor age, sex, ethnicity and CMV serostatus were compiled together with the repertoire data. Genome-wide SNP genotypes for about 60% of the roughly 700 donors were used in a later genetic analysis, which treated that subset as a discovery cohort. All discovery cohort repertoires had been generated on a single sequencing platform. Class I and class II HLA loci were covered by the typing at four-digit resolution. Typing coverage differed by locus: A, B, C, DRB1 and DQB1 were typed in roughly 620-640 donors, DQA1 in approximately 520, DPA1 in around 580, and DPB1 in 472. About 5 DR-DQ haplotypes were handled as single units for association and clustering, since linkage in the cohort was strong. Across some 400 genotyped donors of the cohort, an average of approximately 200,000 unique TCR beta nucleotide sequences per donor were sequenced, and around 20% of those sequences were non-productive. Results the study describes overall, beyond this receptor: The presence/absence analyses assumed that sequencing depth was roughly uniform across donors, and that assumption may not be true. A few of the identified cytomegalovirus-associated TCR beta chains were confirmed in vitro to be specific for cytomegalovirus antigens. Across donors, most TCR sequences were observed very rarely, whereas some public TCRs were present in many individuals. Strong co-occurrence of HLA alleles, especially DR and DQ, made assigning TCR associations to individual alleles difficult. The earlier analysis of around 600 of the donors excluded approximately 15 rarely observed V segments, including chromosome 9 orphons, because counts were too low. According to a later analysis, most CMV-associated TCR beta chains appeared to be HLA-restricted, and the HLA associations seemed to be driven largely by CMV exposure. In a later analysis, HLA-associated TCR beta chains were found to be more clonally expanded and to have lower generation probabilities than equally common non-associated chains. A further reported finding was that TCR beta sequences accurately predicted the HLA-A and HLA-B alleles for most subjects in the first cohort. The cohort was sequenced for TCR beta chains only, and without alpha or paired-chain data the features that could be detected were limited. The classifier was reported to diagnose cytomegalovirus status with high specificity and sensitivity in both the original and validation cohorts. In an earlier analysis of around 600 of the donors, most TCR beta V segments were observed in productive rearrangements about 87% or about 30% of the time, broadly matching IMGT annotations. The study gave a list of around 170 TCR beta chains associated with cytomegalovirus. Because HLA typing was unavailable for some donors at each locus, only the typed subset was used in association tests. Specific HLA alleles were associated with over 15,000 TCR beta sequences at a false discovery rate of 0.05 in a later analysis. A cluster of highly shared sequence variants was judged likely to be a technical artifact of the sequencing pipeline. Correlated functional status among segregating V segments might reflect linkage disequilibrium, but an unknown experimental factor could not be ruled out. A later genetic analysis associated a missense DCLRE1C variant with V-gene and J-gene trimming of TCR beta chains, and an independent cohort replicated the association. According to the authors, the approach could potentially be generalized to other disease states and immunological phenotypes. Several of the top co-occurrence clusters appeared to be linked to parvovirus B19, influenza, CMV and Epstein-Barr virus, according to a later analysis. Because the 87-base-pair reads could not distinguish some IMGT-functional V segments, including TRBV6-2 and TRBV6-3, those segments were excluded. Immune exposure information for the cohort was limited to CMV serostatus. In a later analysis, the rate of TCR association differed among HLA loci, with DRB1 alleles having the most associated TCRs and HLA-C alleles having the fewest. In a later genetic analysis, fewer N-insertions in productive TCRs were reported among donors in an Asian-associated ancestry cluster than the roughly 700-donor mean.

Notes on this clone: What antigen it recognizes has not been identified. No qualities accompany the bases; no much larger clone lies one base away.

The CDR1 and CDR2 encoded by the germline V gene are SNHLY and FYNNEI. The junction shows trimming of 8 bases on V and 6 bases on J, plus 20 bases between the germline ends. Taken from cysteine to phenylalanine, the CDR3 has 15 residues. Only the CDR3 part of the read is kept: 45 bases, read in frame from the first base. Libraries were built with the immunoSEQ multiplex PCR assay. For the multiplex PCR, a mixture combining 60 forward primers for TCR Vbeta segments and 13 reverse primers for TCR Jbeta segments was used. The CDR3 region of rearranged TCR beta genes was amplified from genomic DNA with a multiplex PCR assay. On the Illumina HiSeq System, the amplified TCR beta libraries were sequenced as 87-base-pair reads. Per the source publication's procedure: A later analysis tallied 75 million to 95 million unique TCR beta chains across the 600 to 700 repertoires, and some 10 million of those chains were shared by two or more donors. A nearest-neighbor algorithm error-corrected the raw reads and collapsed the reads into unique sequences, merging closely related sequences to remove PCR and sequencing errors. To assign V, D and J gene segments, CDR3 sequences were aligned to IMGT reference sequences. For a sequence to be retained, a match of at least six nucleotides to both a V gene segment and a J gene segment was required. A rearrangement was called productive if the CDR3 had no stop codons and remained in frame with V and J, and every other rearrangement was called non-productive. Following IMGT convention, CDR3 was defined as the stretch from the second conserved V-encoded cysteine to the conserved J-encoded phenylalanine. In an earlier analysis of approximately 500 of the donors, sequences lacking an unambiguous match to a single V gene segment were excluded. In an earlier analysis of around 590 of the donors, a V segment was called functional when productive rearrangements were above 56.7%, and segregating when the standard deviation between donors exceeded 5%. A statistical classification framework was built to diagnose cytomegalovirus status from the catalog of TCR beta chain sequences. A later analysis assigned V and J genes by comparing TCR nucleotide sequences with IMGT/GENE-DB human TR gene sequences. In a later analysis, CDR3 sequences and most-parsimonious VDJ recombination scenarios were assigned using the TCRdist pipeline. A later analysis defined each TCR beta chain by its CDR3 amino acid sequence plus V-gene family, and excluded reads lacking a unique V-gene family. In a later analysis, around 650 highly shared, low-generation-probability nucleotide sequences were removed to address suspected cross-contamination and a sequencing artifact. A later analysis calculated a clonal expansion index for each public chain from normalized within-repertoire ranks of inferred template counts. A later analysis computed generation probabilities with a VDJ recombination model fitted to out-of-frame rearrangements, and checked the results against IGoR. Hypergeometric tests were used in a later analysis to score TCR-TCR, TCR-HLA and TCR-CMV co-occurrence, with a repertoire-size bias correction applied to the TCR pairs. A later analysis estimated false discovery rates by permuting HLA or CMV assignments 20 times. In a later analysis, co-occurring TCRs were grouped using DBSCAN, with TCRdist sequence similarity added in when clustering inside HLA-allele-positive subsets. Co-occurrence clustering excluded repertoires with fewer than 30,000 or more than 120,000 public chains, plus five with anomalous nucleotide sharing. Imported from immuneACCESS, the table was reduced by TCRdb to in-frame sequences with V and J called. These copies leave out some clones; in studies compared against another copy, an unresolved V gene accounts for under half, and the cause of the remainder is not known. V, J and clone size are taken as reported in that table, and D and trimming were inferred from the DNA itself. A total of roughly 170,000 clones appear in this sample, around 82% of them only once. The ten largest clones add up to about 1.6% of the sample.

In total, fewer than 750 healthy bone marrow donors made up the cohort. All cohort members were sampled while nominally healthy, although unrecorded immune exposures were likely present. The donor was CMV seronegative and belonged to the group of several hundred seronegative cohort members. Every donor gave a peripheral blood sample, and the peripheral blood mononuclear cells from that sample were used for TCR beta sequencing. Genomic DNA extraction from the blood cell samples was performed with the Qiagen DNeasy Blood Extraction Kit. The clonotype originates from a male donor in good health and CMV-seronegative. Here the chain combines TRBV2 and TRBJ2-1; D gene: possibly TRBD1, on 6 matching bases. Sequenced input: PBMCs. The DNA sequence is TGTGCCAGCGGCAGGGGTCACGGGTCGATCAATGAGCAGTTCTTC. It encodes CASGRGHGSINEQFF.